This TCR beta chain was observed in a study of blood T cell repertoires in COVID-19. On the study more broadly: Specimens from acute and convalescent COVID-19 originated in the United States, Italy and Spain. T cells, B-cell-depleted T cells, or PBMCs provided the cDNA or gDNA that served as material.

Clinical history as reported by participants underpinned cohort assignment. Looked up from germline, CDR1 is SGHDN and CDR2 is FVKESK. V lost 0 bases to trimming and J lost 6 bases, with 15 bases between them. CDR3 length equals 16 residues. Original processing methods: It was from reference gene primer amplification that nucleated cell counts were estimated. The protocol was immunoSEQ multiplex PCR, while the TCRdb copy is restricted to in-frame clones and leaves out a portion. V and J calls and clone size are those listed in that table; D and trimming were worked out from the DNA. Of roughly 250,000 clones listed, more than 70% are singletons.

The sequence derives from a woman aged 40-49 years with acute COVID-19. The chain couples TRBV14 to TRBJ2-1; tentative D call: TRBD2 (5 bases). The sample comprised PBMCs or T cells enriched from blood (not recorded which). DNA for the CDR3: TGTGCCAGCAGCCAAGAAGCTGGGAGTAGCGCCAATGAGCAGTTCTTC. It specifies CASSQEAGSSANEQFF.